This T cell receptor (beta chain) was recorded in a study of T cells in Graves' hyperthyroidism and ophthalmopathy. Study outcomes and limitations: Most expanded thyroid clonotypes above 0.001 also appeared in blood.

The CDR3 consists of 16 residues. In germline, CDR1 is DFQATT, CDR2 SNEGSKA (reference sequence). The TCR beta CDR3 regions underwent amplification using RNA transcripts as the source. Initially, a first-round RT-PCR of the TCR CDR3 employed the HTBI primer set. Each CDR3 protein gets one entry after TCRdb re-called the multiplex PCR reads with MiXCR. This table holds more than 350,000 distinct CDR3 sequences, 14% to 15% found once. As regards this clonotype: Its antigen is as yet unknown. This may be a read error, as it is one base from a much larger clone.

Clinical symptoms, serum thyroxine and TRAb, thyroid ultrasound and orbital computed tomography together formed the diagnostic basis. The source is a woman younger than 45 with Graves' hyperthyroidism. Material for sequencing was blood. The gene calls are TRBV20-1 and TRBJ2-1; D may be TRBD2 (6 bases). The CDR3 sequence: CRGSRALLASYNEQFF. CDR3 coding DNA: TGCAGGGGGAGCAGGGCACTACTAGCCTCCTACAATGAGCAGTTCTTC.